This TCR beta chain derives from a study of T-cell memory formation after mild COVID-19. This CDR3 spans 18 amino acids. Trimming shortened V by 0 bases and J by 6 bases, and 23 bases separated the two germline ends. Germline V lookup: CDR1 MNHEY, CDR2 SVGAGI. Each CDR3 protein is one row after TCRdb ran MiXCR on the 5' RACE reads. The sample records more than 350,000 distinct CDR3 sequences, approximately 16% being singletons. V and J are TRBV6-5 and TRBJ2-5; D is perhaps TRBD2 (6 bases). The sample comprised PBMCs or a T cell subset sorted from them (not recorded which). The sequence was obtained from a young man who had mild COVID-19 (a few samples of this study predate the infection). Cell type and time point are not known. CDR3 DNA sequence: TGTGCCAGCAGTTACTCAGCGCCTGGGACTGCGAGCGTGAAGACCCAGTACTTC. Residues: CASSYSAPGTASVKTQYF.